One T cell receptor beta chain is described in this entry. Its antigen is still unknown. Within one base of it there is no much larger clone, and no base qualities were kept. No patient had received any treatment before thyroid surgery. Using T-cell receptor beta sequencing, the study looked back at clinical samples from patients collected from about 2011 to 2019. V loses 6 bases at its end and J loses 5 bases; junction bases beyond the gene matches: 9. The CDR3 contains 15 residues, cysteine and phenylalanine counted. Only the CDR3 DNA is retained, 45 bases long and in frame from the first base. For CDR1 and CDR2, the germline V gene (reference sequence) lists DFQATT and SNEGSKA. This entry comes from a study of metastatic and nonmetastatic thyroid tumors (TCRdb year 2020). Looking at the study overall: Repertoires were compared across peripheral blood and tumor or nodule tissue samples from malignant and benign thyroid patients.

The method was PCR. The instrument given in TCRdb is Illumina HiSeq 4000. The TCR beta-chain CDR3 region of each patient was profiled by high-throughput sequencing. The authors processed their data as follows. Drawing on CDR3 differences between clinicopathological groups, the researchers built a classifier meant to tell apart patients with distant-metastatic papillary thyroid cancer. The Shannon index was used to measure repertoire diversity, and the Morisita-Horn index was used to measure how similar tumor and blood repertoires were. TCRdb took the public reads, trimmed them with fastp at Q25, ran MiXCR for clone calling and kept in-frame beta chains. The V and J calls reflect TCRdb's pipeline rather than the authors' work. This sample is represented by about 15,000 clones; approximately 29% of them were singletons. Roughly a fifth of the sample is taken by the ten largest. Study-wide conclusions, independent of this receptor: In both blood and tumor samples, malignant tumors were reported to have significantly higher TCR beta diversity than benign nodules.

The chain employs TRBV20-1 and TRBJ2-5; 13 middle bases align to TRBD2. The TCR sequence derives from a female donor with papillary thyroid cancer or a benign thyroid nodule (not recorded which). Some clones in this sample may be carry-over from other donors' samples. Sequenced sample: tumor tissue. The CDR3 protein sequence reads: CSAPKGLAGRETQYF. The DNA reads as follows: TGCAGTGCCCCGAAGGGACTAGCGGGGCGGGAGACCCAGTACTTC.